The sequence of this T cell receptor beta chain was determined in a study of blood T cell repertoires in COVID-19. Whole-study context: Specimens from acute and convalescent COVID-19 originated in the United States, Italy and Spain. Nucleic acid was either cDNA or gDNA, and it came from T cells, B-cell-depleted T cells, or PBMCs.

Per the authors' pipeline: Reference gene primers were amplified, and this amplification served to estimate nucleated cell counts. TCRdb's table, derived via immunoSEQ multiplex PCR, lists solely in-frame clones and lacks some. V and J calls and clone size are copied from that table; D and trimming were computed from the DNA. The sample includes 35,000 to 40,000 clones, 75% to 90% seen only once; the top ten take about 15%. Germline lookup yields CDR1 SGHRS and CDR2 YFSETQ. V dropped 4 bases and J dropped 5; count of bases not matched to a gene: 2. This CDR3 region has 12 residues. Specimen: peripheral blood. This rearrangement joins TRBV5-1 to TRBJ2-5, with 7 positions matching TRBD2. The receptor comes from a man aged 45-65 years with active or convalescent COVID-19. As DNA, the CDR3 is TGCGCCAGCAGCGGGCGGGGGGAGACCCAGTACTTC. Its translation: CASSGRGETQYF.